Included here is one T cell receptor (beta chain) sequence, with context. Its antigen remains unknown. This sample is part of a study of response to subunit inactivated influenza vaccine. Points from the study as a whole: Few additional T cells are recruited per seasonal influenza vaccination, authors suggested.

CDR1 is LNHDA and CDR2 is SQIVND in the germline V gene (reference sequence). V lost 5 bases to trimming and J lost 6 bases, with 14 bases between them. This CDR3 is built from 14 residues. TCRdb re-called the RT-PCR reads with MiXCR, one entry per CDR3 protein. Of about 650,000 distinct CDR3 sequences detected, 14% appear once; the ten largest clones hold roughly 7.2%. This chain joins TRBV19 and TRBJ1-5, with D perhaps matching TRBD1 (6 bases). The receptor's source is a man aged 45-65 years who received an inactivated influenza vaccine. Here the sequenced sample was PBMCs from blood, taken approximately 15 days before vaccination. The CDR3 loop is CASSEQGFAQPQHF. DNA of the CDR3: TGTGCCAGTAGTGAACAGGGTTTCGCTCAGCCCCAGCATTTT.